A single sample is the source of the 21 T cell receptor beta chains below, sequenced in a study of sequential checkpoint blockade in melanoma. Stated treatment: randomized to nivolumab then ipilimumab (arm A) or the reverse (arm B). Data came from immunoSEQ multiplex PCR; TCRdb stores just in-frame clones and leaves some out. The table lists roughly 1,500 clones, less than 25% of them singletons. This material consisted of tumor tissue (inferred from file names), taken from a patient given nivolumab and ipilimumab in sequence. These receptors all stem from a human donor with melanoma.

The V gene is TRBV6-8, the J gene TRBJ1-5, with 8 nucleotides matching TRBD1. This CDR3 spans 16 amino acids. Unmatched junction bases numbered 6, after V lost 2 bases and J lost 3 bases. CDR1 and CDR2 (germline): MNHGY, SAAAGT. Written as DNA, the CDR3 is TGTGCCAGCAGTTACGTCCAGGACAGGGTCAATCAGCCCCAGCATTTT. Its translation is CASSYVQDRVNQPQHF.

This rearrangement joins TRBV5-1 to TRBJ1-3; the D gene is possibly TRBD1 (6 bases). The length of the CDR3 is 15 residues. Per the germline V gene, CDR1 is SGHRS and CDR2 is YFSETQ. V was clipped by 1 base and J by 6 bases, with 14 bases between them. CDR3 sequence (DNA): TGCGCCAGCAGCTTGTCCGGGACAAAAGAAAACACCATATATTTT. This encodes CASSLSGTKENTIYF.

The chain carries TRBV30 and TRBJ2-3, with 11 bases fitting TRBD2. Per the germline V gene, CDR1 is GTSNPN and CDR2 is SVGIG (reference sequence). V dropped 2 bases and J dropped 4; count of bases not matched to a gene: 8. The CDR3 has 16 residues. The CDR3 protein is CAWSLILAGDSDTQYF. The CDR3 DNA sequence: TGTGCCTGGAGTCTAATACTAGCGGGAGACTCAGATACGCAGTATTTT.

The chain has TRBV6-8 and TRBJ2-6, with 8 bases identical to TRBD1. Germline V gene sequence: CDR1 MNHGY, CDR2 SAAAGT. CDR3 size: 19 residues. After removal of 2 bases from V and 0 bases from J, the junction contained 9 bases not matched to a gene. CDR3 sequence reads: CASSYRHLDRGSGANVLTF. As DNA, the CDR3 is TGTGCCAGCAGTTACCGCCACTTAGACAGGGGCTCTGGGGCCAACGTCCTGACTTTC.

This clone counts as medium-sized (0.01 to 0.1%). The genes are TRBV11-3 and TRBJ2-3; the match to TRBD2 covers 12 bases. Germline V gene data show CDR1 as SGHNT and CDR2 as YENEEA. The CDR3 is made up of 16 amino acids. V lost 5 bases to trimming and J lost 0 bases; unmatched junction nucleotides: 3. CDR3 in amino acids: CASSRLAGASTDTQYF. As DNA, the CDR3 is TGTGCCAGCAGCCGACTAGCGGGGGCTAGCACAGATACGCAGTATTTT.

This clone was counted a few times. The chain combines TRBV30 with TRBJ1-1; weak D call: TRBD1 (6 bases). The V gene lost 2 bases and the J gene lost 7 bases, with 11 bases spanning the gap. This CDR3 contains 12 residues. CDR1 GTSNPN and CDR2 SVGIG come from the germline V gene (reference sequence). DNA for the CDR3: TGTGCCTGGAGTTCGGGGGCTTATGAAGCTTTCTTT. Translation gives CAWSSGAYEAFF. The variable domain in full, completed from reference TRBV30 and TRBJ1-1, reads SQTIHQWPATLVQPVGSPLSLECTVEGTSNPNLYWYRQAAGRGLQLLFYSVGIGQISSEVPQNLSASRPQDRQFILSSKKLLLSDSGFYLCAWSSGAYEAFFGQGTRLTVV.

This chain uses TRBV5-1 with TRBJ1-5; 8 bases fit TRBD1. J was trimmed by 1 base and V by 5 bases; bases with no gene match: 5. Germline-derived CDR1 and CDR2 are SGHRS and YFSETQ. The CDR3 has 15 amino acids. The CDR3 DNA sequence: TGCGCCAGCAGAGCGACAGGGGAGAGCAATCAGCCCCAGCATTTT. This encodes CASRATGESNQPQHF.

The rearrangement joins TRBV6-8 to TRBJ2-1, with a weak D call TRBD2 (6 bases). The V gene lost 7 bases and the J gene lost 9 bases, with 25 bases spanning the gap. Germline CDR1 and CDR2: MNHGY and SAAAGT. This CDR3 spans 16 amino acids. The CDR3, as DNA: TGTGCCAGCACCTCGGGAGATACTGGGGCTAAGGTTGAGCAGTTCTTC. This gives the protein CASTSGDTGAKVEQFF.

This clone was observed a few times. The gene calls are TRBV19 and TRBJ1-2; D is ambiguous. This CDR3 is 11 amino acids long. CDR1 is LNHDA and CDR2 is SQIVND in the germline V gene (reference sequence). The V end was cut by 9 bases, the J end by 5 bases, with 10 bases between. The CDR3 sequence is CASGPLYGYTF. CDR3 DNA sequence: TGTGCCAGCGGGCCTTTATATGGCTACACCTTC.

By its share, this clone is medium-sized (0.01 to 0.1%). V gene TRBV11-3 combines with J gene TRBJ2-1, with 13 bases identical to TRBD2. Germline CDR1 and CDR2: SGHNT and YENEEA. J lost 0 bases, V lost 3 bases, and 11 bases had no gene match. The CDR3 consists of 20 residues. DNA of the CDR3: TGTGCCAGCAGCTTTGGACTAGCGGGAGATTATAGGGACTCCTACAATGAGCAGTTCTTC. The encoded protein is CASSFGLAGDYRDSYNEQFF.

Ten or more counts support this clone. This chain joins TRBV11-3 and TRBJ2-1; TRBD2 matches at 10 bases. The CDR3 runs 15 residues. From germline, CDR1 is SGHNT and CDR2 YENEEA. J gave up 4 bases and V 5 bases, and 5 bases lay outside the gene matches. The CDR3 loop is CASSTGTSAYNEQFF. The CDR3, as DNA: TGTGCCAGCAGCACCGGGACTAGCGCTTACAATGAGCAGTTCTTC.

In DNA form, the CDR3 reads TGTGCCAGTAGTATCAGCGGGCGCGGCCTCAAAAACATTCAGTACTTC. It specifies CASSISGRGLKNIQYF. This chain uses TRBV19 with TRBJ2-4, with D tentatively TRBD2 (6 bases). From germline, CDR1 is LNHDA and CDR2 SQIVND (reference sequence). The CDR3 sequence is 16 residues long. Trimming stripped 3 bases from V and 3 bases from J, with 15 bases between.

This clone showed up just a few times. J is TRBJ1-4 and V is TRBV30, with TRBD1 matching over 8 bases. CDR3 size: 17 residues. In germline, CDR1 is GTSNPN, CDR2 SVGIG (reference sequence). With V trimmed by 0 bases and J by 6 bases, 12 bases remained unmatched. Here the CDR3 reads CAWSVEPPGTGYEKLFF. The CDR3 nucleotides are TGTGCCTGGAGTGTAGAACCCCCTGGGACAGGCTATGAAAAACTGTTTTTT.

There are a few counts of this clone. The J gene is TRBJ1-5, the V gene TRBV15; a weak D match, TRBD1 (6 bases). CDR1 and CDR2 from the germline V gene are LNHNV and YYDKDF (reference sequence). This CDR3 region has 17 residues. V dropped 0 bases and J dropped 5 bases, with 17 bases sitting between them. The CDR3 sequence: CATSRDGAGQPHQPQHF. The CDR3 DNA reads TGTGCCACCAGCAGAGATGGGGCCGGACAGCCCCATCAGCCCCAGCATTTT.

The genes are TRBV6-8 and TRBJ2-1, with TRBD2 matching over 11 bases. The V gene's germline CDR1 is MNHGY and CDR2 SAAAGT. V was clipped by 7 bases and J by 7 bases; unmatched bases: 21. This CDR3 contains 19 residues. In DNA, the CDR3 is TGTGCCAGCATCCCGGGACAGAGACACTTAGCGGGAGGGCCGAATGAGCAGTTCTTC. Its translation is CASIPGQRHLAGGPNEQFF.

Relative to its sample, this clone is large (0.1 to 1%). The chain recombines TRBV11-3 with TRBJ1-1; D might be TRBD1 (6 bases). The V end was cut by 3 bases, the J end by 1 base, with 15 bases between. Germline-derived CDR1 and CDR2 are SGHNT and YENEEA. The length of the CDR3 is 16 residues. CDR3 loop: CASSLGPDRPNTEAFF. The CDR3 region has the DNA TGTGCCAGCAGCTTGGGACCTGACAGGCCGAACACTGAAGCTTTCTTT.

The chain uses TRBV25-1 and TRBJ2-3; a possible D gene is TRBD2 (6 bases). Germline values: CDR1 MGHDK, CDR2 SYGVNS. Trimming took 4 bases from V and 4 from J, leaving 24 bases between them. CDR3 length equals 18 residues. As DNA, the CDR3 is TGTGCCAGCAGTGGGGGTGGTGCGGGATCCTCTTTGCCAGATACGCAGTATTTT. Protein sequence: CASSGGGAGSSLPDTQYF.

This clone was found a few times. The genes are TRBV6-8 and TRBJ2-7; 7 positions agree with TRBD2. The trim removed 6 bases at V and 5 bases at J, leaving 19 bases unmatched. The CDR3 is made up of 17 amino acids. The germline CDR1 and CDR2 sequences are MNHGY and SAAAGT. CDR3 coding DNA: TGTGCCAGCAGACCCGGAACCTTAGCGGGTGACTGGAACGAGCAGTACTTC. Amino acid sequence: CASRPGTLAGDWNEQYF.

By share, this clone ranks as medium-sized. The chain is built from TRBV11-3 and TRBJ1-1; perhaps TRBD1 as D (5 bases). Trimming left V 3 bases short and J 1 base short, with 12 bases between. This CDR3 is 15 amino acids long. Germline V gene sequence: CDR1 SGHNT, CDR2 YENEEA. The CDR3 protein is CASSLGVTENTEAFF. The DNA for the CDR3 is TGTGCCAGCAGCTTGGGGGTAACCGAGAACACTGAAGCTTTCTTT.

The sample holds a few counts of this clone. V gene TRBV6-7 combines with J gene TRBJ2-1, with no clear D. TRBV6-7 falls under the ORF class, with uncertain function. Trimming stripped 7 bases from V and 4 bases from J, with 5 bases between. There are 11 residues in the CDR3. The CDR3 coding sequence is TGTGCCAGCAACCAATACAATGAGCAGTTCTTC. Protein: CASNQYNEQFF.

Only a few counts were recorded for this clone. This rearrangement joins TRBV19 to TRBJ2-2; tentative D call: TRBD2 (5 bases). From germline, CDR1 is LNHDA and CDR2 SQIVND (reference sequence). V lost 3 bases, J lost 3 bases, and 8 bases lay in between. The CDR3 sequence is 14 residues long. This CDR3 reads CASSIGLYTGELFF. CDR3 nucleotide sequence: TGTGCCAGTAGTATTGGACTCTACACCGGGGAGCTGTTTTTT.